The rows below give T cell receptor beta chains drawn from one sample of a study of neurological immune-mediated disorders. MiXCR, applied by TCRdb to the 5' RACE reads, yields one record per CDR3 protein. The sample consists of more than 13,000 distinct CDR3 sequences, less than 11% of them appearing once. Sequencing was carried out using PBMCs. Source of these receptors: a woman between 40 and 50 years old in good health. Both conserved end residues are part of each CDR3. The order of the fields is J gene, D gene, CDR3 length, clone size, V gene, CDR3 protein, CDR3 DNA. D genes are given only for firm matches. Size tells how often a clone was seen (once, few, many) or the class of an expanded clone, and some rows leave it out.

j_gene: TRBJ2-1; d_gene: -; len: 13; abundance: many; v_gene: TRBV27; CDR3aa: CASRDLVDNEQFF; CDR3nt: TGTGCCAGCCGTGACCTCGTCGACAATGAGCAGTTCTTC
j_gene: TRBJ1-6; d_gene: -; len: 17; abundance: many; v_gene: TRBV20-1; CDR3aa: CSARSASGGRGDSPLHF; CDR3nt: TGCAGTGCTCGGTCGGCCTCGGGGGGAAGAGGCGATTCACCCCTCCACTTT
j_gene: TRBJ1-5; d_gene: -; len: 14; abundance: many; v_gene: TRBV5-1; CDR3aa: CASSLEGGYQPQHF; CDR3nt: TGCGCCAGCAGCTTGGAGGGTGGATATCAGCCCCAGCATTTT
j_gene: TRBJ1-1; d_gene: -; len: 15; abundance: many; v_gene: TRBV4-1; CDR3aa: CASSQPQVMNTEAFF; CDR3nt: TGCGCCAGCAGCCAACCCCAAGTCATGAACACTGAAGCTTTCTTT
j_gene: TRBJ2-1; d_gene: -; len: 15; abundance: many; v_gene: TRBV27; CDR3aa: CASNGYRVGGGEQFF; CDR3nt: TGTGCCAGCAATGGTTATCGTGTCGGGGGAGGTGAGCAGTTCTTC
j_gene: TRBJ2-5; d_gene: TRBD1; len: 16; abundance: -; v_gene: TRBV15; CDR3aa: CATSSPDRVGQETQYF; CDR3nt: TGTGCCACCAGCAGCCCGGACAGGGTGGGCCAAGAGACCCAGTACTTC
j_gene: TRBJ2-1; d_gene: -; len: 14; abundance: many; v_gene: TRBV4-1; CDR3aa: CASSQAMDYNEQFF; CDR3nt: TGCGCCAGCAGCCAAGCGATGGATTACAATGAGCAGTTCTTC
j_gene: TRBJ2-2; d_gene: TRBD1; len: 16; abundance: few; v_gene: TRBV23-1; CDR3aa: CASSQSFQGATGELFF; CDR3nt: TGCGCCAGCAGTCAATCCTTTCAGGGGGCCACCGGGGAGCTGTTTTTT
j_gene: TRBJ2-5; d_gene: TRBD2; len: 15; abundance: many; v_gene: TRBV5-1; CDR3aa: CASSSPPGGRETQYF; CDR3nt: TGCGCCAGCAGCTCCCCCCCGGGGGGGAGGGAGACCCAGTACTTC
j_gene: TRBJ2-5; d_gene: -; len: 11; abundance: many; v_gene: TRBV20-1; CDR3aa: CSARGGETQYF; CDR3nt: TGCAGTGCTAGAGGAGGGGAGACCCAGTACTTC
j_gene: TRBJ2-7; d_gene: -; len: 11; abundance: many; v_gene: TRBV12-3/TRBV12-4; CDR3aa: CASSRDPEQYF; CDR3nt: TGTGCCAGCAGCCGAGACCCCGAGCAGTACTTC